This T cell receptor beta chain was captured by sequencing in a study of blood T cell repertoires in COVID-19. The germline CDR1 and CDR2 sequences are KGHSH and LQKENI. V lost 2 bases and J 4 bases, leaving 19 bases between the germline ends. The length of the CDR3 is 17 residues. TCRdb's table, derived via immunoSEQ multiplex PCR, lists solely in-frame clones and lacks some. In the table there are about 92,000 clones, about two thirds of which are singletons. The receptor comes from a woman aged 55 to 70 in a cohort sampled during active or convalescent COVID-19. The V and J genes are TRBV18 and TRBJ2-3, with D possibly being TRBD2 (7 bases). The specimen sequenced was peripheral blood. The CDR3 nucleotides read TGTGCCAGCTCACCATCGGGCCGGGGGGCCAGGGCAGATACGCAGTATTTT. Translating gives CASSPSGRGARADTQYF.